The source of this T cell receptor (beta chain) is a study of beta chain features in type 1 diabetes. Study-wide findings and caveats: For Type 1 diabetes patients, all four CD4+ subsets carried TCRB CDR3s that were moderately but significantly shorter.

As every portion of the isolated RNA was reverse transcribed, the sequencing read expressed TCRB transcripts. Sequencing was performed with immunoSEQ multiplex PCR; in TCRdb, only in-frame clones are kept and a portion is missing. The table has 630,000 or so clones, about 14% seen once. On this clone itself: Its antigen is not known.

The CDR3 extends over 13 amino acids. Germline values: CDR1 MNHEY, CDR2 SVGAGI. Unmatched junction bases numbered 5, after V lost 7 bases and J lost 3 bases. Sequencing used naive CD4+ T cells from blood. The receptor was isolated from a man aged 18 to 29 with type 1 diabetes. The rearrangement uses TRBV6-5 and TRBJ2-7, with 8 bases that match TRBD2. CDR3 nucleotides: TGTGCCAGCACCGCGGGAGGAATCTACGAGCAGTACTTC. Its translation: CASTAGGIYEQYF.